This passage covers 22 T cell receptor beta chains from one sample sequenced in a study of T cell responses to AZD1222 COVID-19 vaccine (dated by TCRdb to about 2021). In light of the paper, this sample's time point label describes: baseline before first vaccination. Libraries were built with the immunoSEQ multiplex PCR assay. What TCRdb holds here is the immuneACCESS table cut down to in-frame rearrangements. Part of the clones is not present; checked against another copy, under half of the missing clones reflect an unresolved V gene, and the others are unexplained. The sample table lists some 150,000 clones, approximately 91% of them with a count of one. 1.6% of the sample is held by the ten biggest clonotypes. This specimen was peripheral blood, taken on day 0 of AZD1222 vaccination. The source of these receptors is an adult in good health.

A single count supports this clone. The V gene is TRBV11-2, the J gene TRBJ2-7, with D uncertain. Trimming pared 6 bases from V and 4 bases from J, leaving 10 bases between. Germline V gene sequence: CDR1 SGHAT, CDR2 FQNNGV. CDR3 length: 12 amino acids. DNA of the CDR3: TGTGCCAGCAGTGGGGTCTCGTACGAGCAGTACTTC. Translation gives CASSGVSYEQYF.

The J gene is TRBJ1-2, the V gene TRBV18; D is undetermined. The CDR3 extends over 14 amino acids. Trimming stripped 1 base from V and 4 bases from J, with 10 bases between. The germline CDR1 and CDR2 sequences are KGHSH and LQKENI. In nucleotides, the CDR3 is TGTGCCAGCTCACCACTTGAACGGAGCTATGGCTACACCTTC. Amino acid sequence: CASSPLERSYGYTF.

V and J are TRBV28 and TRBJ1-5; 7 bases map to TRBD1. V lost 11 bases to trimming and J lost 0 bases; unmatched junction nucleotides: 10. The CDR3 length is 15 residues. Germline V lookup: CDR1 MDHEN, CDR2 SYDVKM. The CDR3 is CAGGDRLFSNQPQHF. CDR3 nucleotide sequence: TGTGCCGGGGGGGACAGACTTTTTAGCAATCAGCCCCAGCATTTT.

The chain combines TRBV2 with TRBJ1-2; D ambiguous. V gave up 1 base and J gave up 5 bases, with 11 bases separating them. This CDR3 spans 14 amino acids. Germline CDR1 reads SNHLY; CDR2 reads FYNNEI. This CDR3 reads CASSEDHVDYGYTF. The CDR3 nucleotides read TGTGCCAGCAGTGAAGATCATGTGGATTATGGCTACACCTTC.

This chain connects TRBV30 to TRBJ1-4, with a weak D call TRBD1 (5 bases). The germline V gene encodes CDR1 GTSNPN and CDR2 SVGIG (reference sequence). Trimming pared 5 bases from V and 8 bases from J, leaving 18 bases between. The CDR3 contains 14 residues. CDR3 sequence (DNA): TGTGCCTGGTTGGGACCCGGAACGGGAGAAAAACTGTTTTTT. Its translation is CAWLGPGTGEKLFF.

This chain uses TRBV28 with TRBJ1-2, with unresolved D. Germline CDR1 is MDHEN and CDR2 is SYDVKM. This CDR3 contains 12 residues. Trimming left V 6 bases short and J 4 bases short, with 9 bases between. CDR3 sequence reads: CASRTQSYGYTF. The CDR3 DNA follows: TGTGCCAGCAGAACACAGTCCTATGGCTACACCTTC.

The gene calls are TRBV9 and TRBJ2-3, with D perhaps being TRBD1 or TRBD2 (6 bases each). Germline assignment: CDR1 SGDLS and CDR2 YYNGEE. Trimming cost V 0 bases and J 2 bases, with 10 bases left between them. This CDR3 has 15 residues. The CDR3 protein is CASSVVGGPTDTQYF. The CDR3 DNA is TGTGCCAGCAGCGTAGTCGGGGGCCCCACAGATACGCAGTATTTT.

In nucleotides, the CDR3 is TGTGCCAGCTCACCGCAAAGACCCGTCAGGACCAGCACAGAGACCCAGTACTTC. It is translated as CASSPQRPVRTSTETQYF. The rearrangement links TRBV18 to TRBJ2-5, with D uncertain. Deletions cut 3 bases from V and 4 bases from J, with 24 bases between. Per germline, CDR1 KGHSH and CDR2 LQKENI. There are 18 residues in the CDR3.

The rearrangement uses TRBV7-2 and TRBJ2-1; no clear D. This CDR3 comprises 15 residues. Between the trimmed V and J ends, which lost 8 bases and 0 bases, there was a span of 14 bases. CDR1 is SGHTA and CDR2 is FQGNSA in the germline V gene. CDR3: CASSSQGPSYNEQFF. Written as DNA, the CDR3 is TGTGCCAGCTCCTCCCAAGGTCCCTCCTACAATGAGCAGTTCTTC.

The chain combines TRBV5-4 with TRBJ1-1; 7 bases align to TRBD1. The CDR3 spans 15 residues. Germline CDR1 and CDR2: SGHNT and YYREEE (reference sequence). Trimming cost V 0 bases and J 1 base; bases outside gene matches: 3. CDR3 region: CASSLVGQRNTEAFF. The CDR3 DNA reads TGTGCCAGCAGCTTGGTGGGACAGAGGAACACTGAAGCTTTCTTT.

This CDR3 is CASSPTGAGGNTIYF. The CDR3 DNA follows: TGTGCCAGCAGTCCGACAGGGGCGGGTGGAAACACCATATATTTT. The chain recombines TRBV28 with TRBJ1-3; 8 nucleotides agree with TRBD1. Germline lookup yields CDR1 MDHEN and CDR2 SYDVKM. V shed 5 bases, J shed 3 bases, and the junction held 6 bases outside the gene matches. This CDR3 has 15 residues. The full variable domain, completed using reference TRBV28 and TRBJ1-3, is DVKVTQSSRYLVKRTGEKVFLECVQDMDHENMFWYRQDPGLGLRLIYFSYDVKMKEKGDIPEGYSVSREKKERFSLILESASTNQTSMYLCASSPTGAGGNTIYFGEGSWLTVV.

The chain carries TRBV4-2 and TRBJ2-1; the D is unclear. V was clipped by 0 bases and J by 9 bases, with 12 bases between them. The CDR3 consists of 14 residues. Per germline, CDR1 LGHNA and CDR2 YNFKEQ. The CDR3 loop reads CASSQDSAVGEQFF. The CDR3 region has the DNA TGTGCCAGCAGCCAAGATTCCGCCGTAGGTGAGCAGTTCTTC.

V usage is TRBV19 and J usage is TRBJ1-2; D gene uncertain. Germline CDR1 reads LNHDA; CDR2 reads SQIVND (reference sequence). Trimming removed 3 bases from V and 2 bases from J, with 13 bases in between. The CDR3 runs 15 residues. The CDR3 DNA is TGTGCCAGTAGTATGGGAGGAGGGCGAAACTATGGCTACACCTTC. It yields the protein CASSMGGGRNYGYTF.

V and J are TRBV28 and TRBJ2-2, with no clear D. The CDR3 runs 14 residues. V shed 4 bases and J shed 3 bases, with 9 bases lying between them. Germline-derived CDR1 and CDR2 are MDHEN and SYDVKM. CDR3 residues: CASSSGQYTGELFF. DNA for the CDR3: TGTGCCAGCAGTTCCGGGCAGTACACCGGGGAGCTGTTTTTT.

The rearrangement uses TRBV6-2 or TRBV6-3 and TRBJ2-7, with D perhaps TRBD1 (5 bases). CDR3 length equals 13 residues. Germline CDR1 MNHEY, CDR2 SVGEGT. Trimming removed 4 bases from V and 4 bases from J, with 11 bases in between. CDR3 sequence reads: CASSFQGIYEQYF. The CDR3 region has the DNA TGTGCCAGCAGTTTTCAGGGTATATACGAGCAGTACTTC.

The rearrangement uses TRBV29-1 and TRBJ1-1; D is unclear. The CDR3 has 10 residues. Germline-derived CDR1 and CDR2 are SQVTM and ANQGSEA. V was trimmed by 2 bases and J by 7 bases, leaving 5 bases between them. The CDR3 reads CSVEMSEAFF. DNA of the CDR3: TGCAGCGTTGAAATGAGTGAAGCTTTCTTT.

This chain joins TRBV30 and TRBJ2-7; possible D gene TRBD2, 6 bases. The CDR3 is 14 amino acids. Germline loops: CDR1 GTSNPN, CDR2 SVGIG (reference sequence). The V end was cut by 3 bases, the J end by 4 bases, with 16 bases between. CDR3 DNA sequence: TGTGCCTGGAGCCGGGCGGGACTTCCGTACGAGCAGTACTTC. It is translated as CAWSRAGLPYEQYF.

The rearrangement links TRBV5-1 to TRBJ1-6; no firm D call. Trimming removed 0 bases from V and 9 bases from J, with 13 bases in between. Germline assignment: CDR1 SGHRS and CDR2 YFSETQ. This CDR3 has 15 residues. CDR3 in amino acids: CASSLVRPERSPLHF. The CDR3 region has the DNA TGCGCCAGCAGCTTGGTACGTCCTGAGCGTTCACCCCTCCACTTT.

The V call is TRBV7-8, the J call TRBJ1-6; D is possibly TRBD1 (6 bases). Trimming removed 2 bases at V and 5 bases at J, with 22 bases between. Germline V gives CDR1 SGHVS, CDR2 FQNEAQ. CDR3 length equals 19 residues. The CDR3 DNA reads TGTGCCAGCAGCTTACTGGACCAGGCAGGGGATTTACATAATTCACCCCTCCACTTT. This gives the protein CASSLLDQAGDLHNSPLHF.

This clone was observed a handful of times. The chain is built from TRBV5-4 and TRBJ2-7; 8 bases line up with TRBD1. This CDR3 spans 14 amino acids. Germline V gene data show CDR1 as SGHNT and CDR2 as YYREEE (reference sequence). The V gene end was trimmed by 5 bases and the J gene end by 5 bases; junction bases not matched to a gene: 9. The CDR3 sequence is CASSQDRGSDEQYF. The CDR3 region has the DNA TGTGCCAGCAGTCAAGACAGGGGAAGCGACGAGCAGTACTTC.

The chain uses TRBV6-6 and TRBJ1-2; no reliable D call. V lost 2 bases to trimming and J lost 1 base, with 14 bases between them. The length of the CDR3 is 16 residues. Germline lookup yields CDR1 MNHNY and CDR2 SVGAGI (reference sequence). The CDR3 is CASSYGVQALNYGYTF. The CDR3, as DNA: TGTGCCAGCAGTTACGGGGTTCAGGCGCTTAACTATGGCTACACCTTC.

The chain recombines TRBV6-5 with TRBJ2-3; D is uncertain. The CDR3 is 13 residues long. The germline V gene encodes CDR1 MNHEY and CDR2 SVGAGI. Trimming took 5 bases from V and 7 from J, leaving 13 bases between them. As DNA, the CDR3 is TGTGCCAGCAGTCGTCTGGGGTTGAATACGCAGTATTTT. Translation: CASSRLGLNTQYF.